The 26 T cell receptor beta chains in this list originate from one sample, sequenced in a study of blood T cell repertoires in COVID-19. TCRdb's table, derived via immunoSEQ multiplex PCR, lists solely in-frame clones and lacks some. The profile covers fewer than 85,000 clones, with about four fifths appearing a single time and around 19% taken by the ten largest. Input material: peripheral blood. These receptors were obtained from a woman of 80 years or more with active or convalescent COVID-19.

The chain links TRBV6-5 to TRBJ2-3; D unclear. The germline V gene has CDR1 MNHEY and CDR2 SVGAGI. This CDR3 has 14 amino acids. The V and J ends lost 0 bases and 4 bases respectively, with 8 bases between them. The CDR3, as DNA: TGTGCCAGCAGTTACTCGTTATCCTCAGATACGCAGTATTTT. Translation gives CASSYSLSSDTQYF.

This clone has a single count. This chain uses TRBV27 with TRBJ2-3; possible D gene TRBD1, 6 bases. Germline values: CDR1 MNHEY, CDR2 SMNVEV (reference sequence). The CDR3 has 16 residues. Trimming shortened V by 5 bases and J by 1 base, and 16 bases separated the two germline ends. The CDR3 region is CASSPGQTRGTDTQYF. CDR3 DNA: TGTGCCAGCAGTCCCGGACAGACACGAGGCACAGATACGCAGTATTTT.

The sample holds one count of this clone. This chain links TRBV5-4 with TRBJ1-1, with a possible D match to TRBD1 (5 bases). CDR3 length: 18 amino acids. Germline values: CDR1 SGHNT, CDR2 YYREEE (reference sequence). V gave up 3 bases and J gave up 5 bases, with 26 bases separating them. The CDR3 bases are TGTGCCAGCAGCTCGAATAGGTTATTTTTAGGGGTTCGGACTGAAGCTTTCTTT. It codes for CASSSNRLFLGVRTEAFF. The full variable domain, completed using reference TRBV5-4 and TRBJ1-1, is ETGVTQSPTHLIKTRGQQVTLRCSSQSGHNTVSWYQQALGQGPQFIFQYYREEENGRGNFPPRFSGLQFPNYSSELNVNALELDDSALYLCASSSNRLFLGVRTEAFFGQGTRLTVV.

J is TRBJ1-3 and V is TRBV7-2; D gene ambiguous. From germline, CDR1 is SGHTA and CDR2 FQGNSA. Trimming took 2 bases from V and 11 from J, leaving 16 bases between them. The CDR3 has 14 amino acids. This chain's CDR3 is CASSLPGIYSPIYF. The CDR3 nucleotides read TGTGCCAGCAGCTTACCCGGGATTTATAGTCCCATATATTTT.

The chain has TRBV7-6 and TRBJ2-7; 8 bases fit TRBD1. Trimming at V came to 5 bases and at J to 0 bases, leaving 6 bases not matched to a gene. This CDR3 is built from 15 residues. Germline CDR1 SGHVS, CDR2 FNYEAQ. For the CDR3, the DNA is TGTGCCAGCAGCCCCTCAGGGGGCAACTCCTACGAGCAGTACTTC. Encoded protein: CASSPSGGNSYEQYF.

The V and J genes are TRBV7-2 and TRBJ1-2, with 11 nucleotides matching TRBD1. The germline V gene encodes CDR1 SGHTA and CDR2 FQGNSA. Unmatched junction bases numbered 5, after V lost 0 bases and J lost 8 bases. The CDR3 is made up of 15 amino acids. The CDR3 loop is CASSLAADRGQGYTF. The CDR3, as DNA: TGTGCCAGCAGCTTAGCGGCGGACAGGGGGCAAGGCTACACCTTC.

The CDR3 region has the DNA TGTGCCAGTAGTACCGGGACAGGGCTAGGGGAGACCCAGTACTTC. Translating it yields CASSTGTGLGETQYF. The chain employs TRBV19 and TRBJ2-5, with 9 bases matching TRBD1. The V segment lost 4 bases and the J segment 5 bases; nucleotides outside the gene matches: 8. The CDR3 covers 15 residues. CDR1 and CDR2 (germline): LNHDA, SQIVND (reference sequence).

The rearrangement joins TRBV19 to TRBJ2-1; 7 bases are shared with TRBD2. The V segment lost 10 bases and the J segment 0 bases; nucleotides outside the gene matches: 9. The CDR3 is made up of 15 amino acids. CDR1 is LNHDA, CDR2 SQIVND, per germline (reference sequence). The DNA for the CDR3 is TGTGCCACCGAGGGAGGGGACGACTCCTACAATGAGCAGTTCTTC. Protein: CATEGGDDSYNEQFF.

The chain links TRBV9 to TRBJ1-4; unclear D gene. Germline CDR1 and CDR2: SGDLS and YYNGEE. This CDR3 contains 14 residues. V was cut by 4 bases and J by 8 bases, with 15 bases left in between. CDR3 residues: CASSPNPSGEKLFF. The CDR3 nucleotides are TGTGCCAGCAGCCCAAACCCCTCGGGGGAAAAACTGTTTTTT.

CDR3 residues: CASSPNSVTDTQYF. The CDR3 DNA sequence: TGTGCCAGCTCACCAAATAGTGTCACAGATACGCAGTATTTT. The chain uses TRBV18 and TRBJ2-3, with unresolved D. With 2 bases removed from V and 2 bases from J, the gap between germline ends came to 8 bases. The CDR3 runs 14 residues. CDR1 is KGHSH and CDR2 is LQKENI in the germline V gene.

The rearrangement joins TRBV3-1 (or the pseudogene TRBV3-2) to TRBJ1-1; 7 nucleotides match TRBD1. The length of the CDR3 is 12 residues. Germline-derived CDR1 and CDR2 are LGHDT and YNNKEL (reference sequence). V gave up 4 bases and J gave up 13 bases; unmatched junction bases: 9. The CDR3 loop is CASSRRQGGSFF. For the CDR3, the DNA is TGTGCCAGCAGCCGAAGACAGGGCGGTAGTTTCTTT.

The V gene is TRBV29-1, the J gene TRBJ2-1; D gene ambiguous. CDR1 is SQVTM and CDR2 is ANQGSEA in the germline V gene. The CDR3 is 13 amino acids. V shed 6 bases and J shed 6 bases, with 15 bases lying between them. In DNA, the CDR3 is TGCAGCGTCGGTGAATACGAACCCAATGAGCAGTTCTTC. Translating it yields CSVGEYEPNEQFF.

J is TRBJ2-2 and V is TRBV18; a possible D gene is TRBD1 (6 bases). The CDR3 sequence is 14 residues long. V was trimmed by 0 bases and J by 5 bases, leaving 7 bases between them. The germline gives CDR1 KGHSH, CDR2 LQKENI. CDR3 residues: CASSPPQGTGELFF. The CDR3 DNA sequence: TGTGCCAGCTCACCACCTCAGGGGACCGGGGAGCTGTTTTTT. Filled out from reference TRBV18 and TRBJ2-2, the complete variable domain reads NAGVMQNPRHLVRRRGQEARLRCSPMKGHSHVYWYRQLPEEGLKFMVYLQKENIIDESGMPKERFSAEFPKEGPSILRIQQVVRGDSAAYFCASSPPQGTGELFFGEGSRLTVL.

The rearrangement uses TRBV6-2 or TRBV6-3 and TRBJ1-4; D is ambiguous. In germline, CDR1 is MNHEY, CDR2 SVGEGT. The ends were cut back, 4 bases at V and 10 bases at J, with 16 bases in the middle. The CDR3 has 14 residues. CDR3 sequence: CASSLTRPGGKLFF. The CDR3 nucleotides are TGTGCCAGCAGTTTAACCCGACCGGGAGGAAAACTGTTTTTT.

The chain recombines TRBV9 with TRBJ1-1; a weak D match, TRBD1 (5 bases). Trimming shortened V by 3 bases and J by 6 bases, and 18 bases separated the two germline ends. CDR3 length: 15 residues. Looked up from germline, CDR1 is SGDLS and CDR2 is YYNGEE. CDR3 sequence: CASSAIGGVDAEAFF. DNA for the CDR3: TGTGCCAGCAGCGCGATCGGGGGGGTTGACGCTGAAGCTTTCTTT.

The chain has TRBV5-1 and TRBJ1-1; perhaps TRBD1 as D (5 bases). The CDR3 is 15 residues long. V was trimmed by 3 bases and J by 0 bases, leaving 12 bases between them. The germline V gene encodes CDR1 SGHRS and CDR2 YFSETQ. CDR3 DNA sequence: TGCGCCAGCAGCTCACTTCAGGGTTTGAACACTGAAGCTTTCTTT. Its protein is CASSSLQGLNTEAFF.

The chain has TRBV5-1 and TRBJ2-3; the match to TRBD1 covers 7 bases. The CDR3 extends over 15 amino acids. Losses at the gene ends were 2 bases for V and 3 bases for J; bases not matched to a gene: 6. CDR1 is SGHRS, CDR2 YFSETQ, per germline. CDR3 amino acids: CASSLGTDITDTQYF. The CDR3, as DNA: TGCGCCAGCAGCTTAGGGACAGACATTACAGATACGCAGTATTTT.

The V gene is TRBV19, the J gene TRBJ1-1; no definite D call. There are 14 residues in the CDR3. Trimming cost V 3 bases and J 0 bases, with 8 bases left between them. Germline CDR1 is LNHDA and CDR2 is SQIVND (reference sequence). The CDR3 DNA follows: TGTGCCAGTAGTATGAGCCCCTTGAACACTGAAGCTTTCTTT. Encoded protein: CASSMSPLNTEAFF.

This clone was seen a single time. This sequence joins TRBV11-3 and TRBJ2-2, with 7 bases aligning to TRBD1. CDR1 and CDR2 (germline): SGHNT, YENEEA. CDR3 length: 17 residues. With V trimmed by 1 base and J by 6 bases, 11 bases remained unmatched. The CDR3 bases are TGTGCCAGCAGCTTAGTAGGGGGCGGAGGAGACCCCGGGGAGCTGTTTTTT. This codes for CASSLVGGGGDPGELFF.

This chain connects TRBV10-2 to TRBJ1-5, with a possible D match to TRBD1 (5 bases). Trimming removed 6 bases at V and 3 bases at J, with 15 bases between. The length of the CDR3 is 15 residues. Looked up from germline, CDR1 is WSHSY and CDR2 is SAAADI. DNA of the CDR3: TGCGCCAGCAGAGGCGGGACCCTTTTCAATCAGCCCCAGCATTTT. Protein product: CASRGGTLFNQPQHF.

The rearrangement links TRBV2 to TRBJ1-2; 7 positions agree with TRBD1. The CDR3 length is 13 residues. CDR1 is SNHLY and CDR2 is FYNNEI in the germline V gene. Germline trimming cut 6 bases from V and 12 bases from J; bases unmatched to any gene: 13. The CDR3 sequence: CASRAGQVMVNTF. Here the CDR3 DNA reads TGTGCCAGCAGAGCTGGACAGGTTATGGTCAACACCTTC. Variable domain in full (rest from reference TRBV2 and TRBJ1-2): EPEVTQTPSHQVTQMGQEVILRCVPISNHLYFYWYRQILGQKVEFLVSFYNNEISEKSEIFDDQFSVERPDGSNFTLKIRSTKLEDSAMYFCASRAGQVMVNTFGSGTRLTVV.

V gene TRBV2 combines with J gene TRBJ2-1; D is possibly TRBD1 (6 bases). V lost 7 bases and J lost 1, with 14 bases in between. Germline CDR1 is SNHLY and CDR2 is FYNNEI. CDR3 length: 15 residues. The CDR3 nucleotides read TGTGCCAGCACCGATGGCACAGGGTCCTACAATGAGCAGTTCTTC. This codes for CASTDGTGSYNEQFF.

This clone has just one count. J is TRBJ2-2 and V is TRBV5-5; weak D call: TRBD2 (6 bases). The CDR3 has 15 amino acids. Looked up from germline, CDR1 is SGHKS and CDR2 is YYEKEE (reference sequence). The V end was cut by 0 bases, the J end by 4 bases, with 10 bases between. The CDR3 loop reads CASSLGGVRTGELFF. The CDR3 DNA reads TGTGCCAGCAGCTTGGGCGGGGTTCGCACCGGGGAGCTGTTTTTT.

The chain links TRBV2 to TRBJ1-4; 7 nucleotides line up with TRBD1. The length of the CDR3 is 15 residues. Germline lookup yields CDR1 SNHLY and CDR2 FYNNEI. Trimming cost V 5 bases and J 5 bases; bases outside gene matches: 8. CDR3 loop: CASSKGAGGNEKLFF. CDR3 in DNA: TGTGCCAGCAGTAAGGGGGCAGGTGGGAATGAAAAACTGTTTTTT.

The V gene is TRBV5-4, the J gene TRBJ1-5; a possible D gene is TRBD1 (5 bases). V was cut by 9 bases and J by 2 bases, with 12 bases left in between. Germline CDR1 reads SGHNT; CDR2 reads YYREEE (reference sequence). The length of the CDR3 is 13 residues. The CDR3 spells CANFGGRNQPQHF. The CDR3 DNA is TGTGCCAACTTCGGGGGTCGCAATCAGCCCCAGCATTTT.

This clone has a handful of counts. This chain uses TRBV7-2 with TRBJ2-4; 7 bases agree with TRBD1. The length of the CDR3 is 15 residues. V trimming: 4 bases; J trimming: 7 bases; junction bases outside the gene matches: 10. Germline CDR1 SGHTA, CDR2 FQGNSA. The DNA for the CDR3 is TGTGCCAGCAGCTACGAAGGGGGCGAGGGGAACATTCAGTACTTC. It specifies CASSYEGGEGNIQYF.